The clone carrying this T cell receptor (beta chain) was observed at least ten times. These data are taken from a study of low-dose radiotherapy and immunotherapy resistance in tumors. As for the study in general: Oral aspirin 300 mg was taken by patients daily for four cycles from cycle 1 day 1.

This sample's time point: before trial treatment. V lost 0 bases and J lost 7, with 11 bases in between. The CDR3 is made up of 14 amino acids. The germline V gene has CDR1 SGHRS and CDR2 YFSETQ. First-strand cDNA relied on TRAV- and TRBV-specific primers spanning alpha and beta chains. The PCR that amplified TCRs ran for 20 cycles, relying on a constant-region primer and a V-primer adapter. TCRdb reprocessed the reads via MiXCR and lists one record per CDR3 protein. The table lists about 64,000 distinct CDR3 sequences, 26% of them singletons. The input for sequencing was PBMCs, taken before treatment. This TCR derives from a male donor with rectosigmoid adenocarcinoma. V is TRBV5-1 and J is TRBJ2-1; D uncertain. CDR3 region: CASSLVLIDNEQFF. CDR3 sequence (DNA): TGCGCCAGCAGCTTGGTCTTGATTGATAATGAGCAGTTCTTC.